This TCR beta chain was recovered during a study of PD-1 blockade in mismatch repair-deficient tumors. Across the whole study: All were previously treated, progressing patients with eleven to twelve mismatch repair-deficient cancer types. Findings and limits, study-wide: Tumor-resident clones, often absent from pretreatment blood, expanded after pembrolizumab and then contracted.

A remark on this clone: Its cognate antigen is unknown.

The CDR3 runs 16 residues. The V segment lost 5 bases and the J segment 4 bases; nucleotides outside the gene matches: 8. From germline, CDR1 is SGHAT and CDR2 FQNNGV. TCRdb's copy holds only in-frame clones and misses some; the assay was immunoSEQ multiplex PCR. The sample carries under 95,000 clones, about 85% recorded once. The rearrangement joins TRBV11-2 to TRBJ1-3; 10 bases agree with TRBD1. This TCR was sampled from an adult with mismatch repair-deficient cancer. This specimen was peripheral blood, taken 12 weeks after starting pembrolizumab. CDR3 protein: CASSRGTGESGNTIYF. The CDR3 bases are TGTGCCAGCAGCAGAGGGACAGGGGAATCGGGAAACACCATATATTTT.